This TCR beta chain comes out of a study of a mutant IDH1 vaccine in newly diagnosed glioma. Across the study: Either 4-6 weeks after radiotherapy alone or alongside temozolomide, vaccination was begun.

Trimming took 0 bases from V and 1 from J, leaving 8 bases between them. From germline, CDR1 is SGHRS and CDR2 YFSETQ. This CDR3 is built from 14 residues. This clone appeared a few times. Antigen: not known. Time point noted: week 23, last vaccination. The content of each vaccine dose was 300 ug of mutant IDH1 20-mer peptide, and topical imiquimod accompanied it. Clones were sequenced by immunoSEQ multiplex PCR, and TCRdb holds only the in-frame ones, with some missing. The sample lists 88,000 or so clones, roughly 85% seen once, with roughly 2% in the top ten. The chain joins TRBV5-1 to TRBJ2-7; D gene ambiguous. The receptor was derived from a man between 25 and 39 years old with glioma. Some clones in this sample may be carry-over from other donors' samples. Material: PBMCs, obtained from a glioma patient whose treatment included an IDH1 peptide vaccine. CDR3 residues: CASSLEVTSYEQYF. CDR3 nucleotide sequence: TGCGCCAGCAGCTTGGAAGTGACATCCTACGAGCAGTACTTC.